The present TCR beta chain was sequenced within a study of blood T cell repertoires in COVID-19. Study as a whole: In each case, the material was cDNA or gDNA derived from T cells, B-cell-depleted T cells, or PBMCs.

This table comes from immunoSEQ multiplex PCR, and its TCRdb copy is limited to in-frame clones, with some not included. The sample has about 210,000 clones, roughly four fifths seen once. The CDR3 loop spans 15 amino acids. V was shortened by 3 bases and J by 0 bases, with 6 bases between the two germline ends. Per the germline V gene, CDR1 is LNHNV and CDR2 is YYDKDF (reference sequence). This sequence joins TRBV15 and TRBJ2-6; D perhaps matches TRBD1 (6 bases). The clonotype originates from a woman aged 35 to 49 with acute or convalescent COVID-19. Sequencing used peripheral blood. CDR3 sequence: CATSRTGSGANVLTF. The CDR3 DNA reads TGTGCCACCAGCAGGACAGGCTCTGGGGCCAACGTCCTGACTTTC.